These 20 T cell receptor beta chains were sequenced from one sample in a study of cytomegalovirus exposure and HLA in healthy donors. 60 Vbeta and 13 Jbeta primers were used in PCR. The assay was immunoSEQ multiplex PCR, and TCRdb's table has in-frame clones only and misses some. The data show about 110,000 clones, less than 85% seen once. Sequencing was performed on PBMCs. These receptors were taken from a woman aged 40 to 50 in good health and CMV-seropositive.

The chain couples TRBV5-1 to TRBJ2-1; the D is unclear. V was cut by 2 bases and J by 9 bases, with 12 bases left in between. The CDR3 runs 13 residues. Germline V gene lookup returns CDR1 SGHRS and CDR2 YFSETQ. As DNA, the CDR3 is TGCGCCAGCAGCTTTAGTAGTCGTGGTGAGCAGTTCTTC. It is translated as CASSFSSRGEQFF.

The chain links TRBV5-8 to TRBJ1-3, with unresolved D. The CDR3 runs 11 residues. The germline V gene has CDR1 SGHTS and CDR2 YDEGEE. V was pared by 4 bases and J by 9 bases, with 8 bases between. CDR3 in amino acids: CASSPRGTIYF. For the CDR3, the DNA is TGTGCCAGCAGCCCCCGGGGCACCATATATTTT.

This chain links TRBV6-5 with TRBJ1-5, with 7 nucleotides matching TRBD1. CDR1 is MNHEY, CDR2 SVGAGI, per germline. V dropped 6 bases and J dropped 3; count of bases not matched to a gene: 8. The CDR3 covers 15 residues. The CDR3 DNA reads TGTGCCAGCAGCCGACAGGGAACGAACAATCAGCCCCAGCATTTT. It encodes CASSRQGTNNQPQHF.

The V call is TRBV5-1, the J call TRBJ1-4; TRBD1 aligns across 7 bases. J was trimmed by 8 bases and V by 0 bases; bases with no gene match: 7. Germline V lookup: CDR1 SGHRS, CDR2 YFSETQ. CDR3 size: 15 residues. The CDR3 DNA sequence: TGCGCCAGCAGCTTGGCAGGGGGGTTGGAGGAAAAACTGTTTTTT. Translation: CASSLAGGLEEKLFF.

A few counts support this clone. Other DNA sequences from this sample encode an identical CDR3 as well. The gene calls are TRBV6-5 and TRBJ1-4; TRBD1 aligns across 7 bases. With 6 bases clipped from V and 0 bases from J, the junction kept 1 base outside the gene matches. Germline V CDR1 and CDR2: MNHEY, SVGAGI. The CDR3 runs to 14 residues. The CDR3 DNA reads TGTGCCAGCAGGGGGACAGCAACTAATGAAAAACTGTTTTTT. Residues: CASRGTATNEKLFF.

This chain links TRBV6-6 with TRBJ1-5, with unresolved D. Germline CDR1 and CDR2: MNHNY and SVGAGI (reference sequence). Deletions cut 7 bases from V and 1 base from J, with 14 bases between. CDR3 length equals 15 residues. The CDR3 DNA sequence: TGTGCCAGCACCCTGTCGGGGATCAGCAATCAGCCCCAGCATTTT. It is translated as CASTLSGISNQPQHF.

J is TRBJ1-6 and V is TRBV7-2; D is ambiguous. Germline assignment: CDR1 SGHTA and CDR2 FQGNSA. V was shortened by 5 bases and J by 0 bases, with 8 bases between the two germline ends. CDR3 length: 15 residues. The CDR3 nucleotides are TGTGCCAGCAGCGGACGGGACTCCTATAATTCACCCCTCCACTTT. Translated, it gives CASSGRDSYNSPLHF.

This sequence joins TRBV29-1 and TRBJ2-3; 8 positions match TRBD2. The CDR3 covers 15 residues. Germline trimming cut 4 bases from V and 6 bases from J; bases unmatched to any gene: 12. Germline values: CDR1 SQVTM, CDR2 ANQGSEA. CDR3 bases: TGCAGCGTTGTACTCGCGGGGGGACGGCGGGATACGCAGTATTTT. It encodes CSVVLAGGRRDTQYF.

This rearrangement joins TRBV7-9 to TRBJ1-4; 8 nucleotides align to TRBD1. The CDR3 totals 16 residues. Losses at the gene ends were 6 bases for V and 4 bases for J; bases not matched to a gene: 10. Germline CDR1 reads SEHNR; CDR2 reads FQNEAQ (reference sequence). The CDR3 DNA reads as TGTGCCAGCAGGGGTGACAGGGGAGACGGTAATGAAAAACTGTTTTTT. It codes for CASRGDRGDGNEKLFF.

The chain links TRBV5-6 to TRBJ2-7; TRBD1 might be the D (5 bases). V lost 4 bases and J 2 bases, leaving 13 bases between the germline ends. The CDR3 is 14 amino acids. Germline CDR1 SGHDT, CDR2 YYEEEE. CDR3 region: CASSPAQGTYEQYF. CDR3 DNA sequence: TGTGCCAGCAGCCCTGCTCAGGGTACCTACGAGCAGTACTTC.

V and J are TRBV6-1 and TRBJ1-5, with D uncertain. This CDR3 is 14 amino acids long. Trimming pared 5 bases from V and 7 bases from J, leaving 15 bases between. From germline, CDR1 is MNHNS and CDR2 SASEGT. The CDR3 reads CASSMRLNEQPQHF. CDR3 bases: TGTGCCAGCAGTATGCGACTCAACGAACAGCCCCAGCATTTT.

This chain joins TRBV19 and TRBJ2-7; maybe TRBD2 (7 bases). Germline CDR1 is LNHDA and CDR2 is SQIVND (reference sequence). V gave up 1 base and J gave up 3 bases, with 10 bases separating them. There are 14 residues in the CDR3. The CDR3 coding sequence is TGTGCCAGTAGTATAGCGGGGGGCTTCTACGAGCAGTACTTC. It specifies CASSIAGGFYEQYF.

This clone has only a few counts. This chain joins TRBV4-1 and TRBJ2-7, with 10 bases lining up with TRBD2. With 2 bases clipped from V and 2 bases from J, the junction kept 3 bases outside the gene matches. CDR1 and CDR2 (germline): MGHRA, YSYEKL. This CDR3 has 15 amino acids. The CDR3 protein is CASSQLTSGTYEQYF. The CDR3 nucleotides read TGCGCCAGCAGCCAACTTACTAGCGGGACCTACGAGCAGTACTTC.

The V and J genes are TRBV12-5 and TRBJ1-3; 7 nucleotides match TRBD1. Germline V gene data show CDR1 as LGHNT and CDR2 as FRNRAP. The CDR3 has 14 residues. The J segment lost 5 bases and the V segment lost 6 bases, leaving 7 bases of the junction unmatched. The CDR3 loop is CASGIGQDRNTIYF. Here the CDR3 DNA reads TGTGCTAGTGGGATTGGACAGGATCGAAACACCATATATTTT.

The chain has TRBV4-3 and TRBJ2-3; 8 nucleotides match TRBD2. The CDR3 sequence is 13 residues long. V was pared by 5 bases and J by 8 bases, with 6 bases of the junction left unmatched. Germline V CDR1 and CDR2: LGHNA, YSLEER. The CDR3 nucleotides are TGCGCCAGCAGCAGGGGGAGCGGGGGTACGCAGTATTTT. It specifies CASSRGSGGTQYF.

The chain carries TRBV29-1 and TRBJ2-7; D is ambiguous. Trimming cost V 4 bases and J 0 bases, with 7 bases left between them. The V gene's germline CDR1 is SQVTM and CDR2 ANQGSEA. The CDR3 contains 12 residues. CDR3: CSVGASSYEQYF. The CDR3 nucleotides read TGCAGCGTTGGGGCCAGCTCCTACGAGCAGTACTTC.

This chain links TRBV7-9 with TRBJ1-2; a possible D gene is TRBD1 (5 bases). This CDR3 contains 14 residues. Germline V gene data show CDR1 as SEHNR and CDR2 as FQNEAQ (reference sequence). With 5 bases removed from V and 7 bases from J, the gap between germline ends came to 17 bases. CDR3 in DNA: TGTGCCAGCAGCCCAGGGCAGGGATTCGGTGGCTACACCTTC. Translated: CASSPGQGFGGYTF.

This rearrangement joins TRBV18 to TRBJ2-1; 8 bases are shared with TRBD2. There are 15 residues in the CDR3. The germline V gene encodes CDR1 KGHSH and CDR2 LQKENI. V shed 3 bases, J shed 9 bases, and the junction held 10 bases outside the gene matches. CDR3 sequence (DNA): TGTGCCAGCTCACCGTCTGCGGGGGGCCGGGGTGAGCAGTTCTTC. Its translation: CASSPSAGGRGEQFF.

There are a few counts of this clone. The CDR3 nucleotides are TGTGCCAGCAGCCAACCGAGACAGGCTCATAATTCACCCCTCCACTTT. Amino acid sequence: CASSQPRQAHNSPLHF. V and J are TRBV4-2 and TRBJ1-6; perhaps TRBD1 as D (6 bases). The V gene's germline CDR1 is LGHNA and CDR2 YNFKEQ. Trimming removed 2 bases from V and 5 bases from J, with 13 bases in between. This CDR3 region has 16 residues.

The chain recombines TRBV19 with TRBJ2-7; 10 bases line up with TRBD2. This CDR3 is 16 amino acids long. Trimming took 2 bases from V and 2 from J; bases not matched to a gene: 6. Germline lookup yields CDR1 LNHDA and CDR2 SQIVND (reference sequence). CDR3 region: CASSISWTSGTYEQYF. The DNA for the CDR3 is TGTGCCAGTAGTATATCTTGGACTAGCGGAACCTACGAGCAGTACTTC.